This TCR beta chain appears in the sequencing data of a study of blood T cells in healthy people across ages. General study points: Long-lived and aged donors differed, with more naive CD4+ cells and higher diversity in the long-lived. Strongly correlated with naive T cell percentage was TCR beta diversity.

A second roughly 6 to 11 cycle PCR used barcoded and J-beta primers. TCRdb used MiXCR to reprocess the 5' RACE reads, holding one entry per CDR3 protein. The table records 1.5 million to 1.9 million distinct CDR3 sequences, about 42% of them present only once. The V gene's germline CDR1 is SGHNT and CDR2 YYREEE (reference sequence). This CDR3 spans 14 amino acids. Trimming took off 4 bases at V and 4 bases at J, with 14 bases between the two ends. In its sample, this clonotype was seen a few times. Its matching antigen is unknown. The V gene is TRBV5-4, the J gene TRBJ1-2; the D gene is possibly TRBD1 (6 bases). The source is a woman between 18 and 30 years old in good health. The sequenced material came from blood. The DNA for the CDR3 is TGTGCCAGCAGCGGGGGGGCGGCCAGCTATGGCTACACCTTC. It yields the protein CASSGGAASYGYTF.